A selection of T cell receptor beta chains follows, all from one sample in a study of T-cell reconstitution after alpha-beta-depleted transplantation in children. TCRdb itself ran the PCR reads through MiXCR, one entry per CDR3 protein. This sample has around 410,000 distinct CDR3 sequences, with under 13% found just once. The specimen comprised PBMCs from the stem cell graft donor, sampled from the stem cell graft. The source is a human donor who donated a stem cell graft to a child with acute myeloid leukemia. CDR3s include the opening cysteine and the closing phenylalanine or tryptophan. A D gene is named only where the DNA matches it firmly. The listing skips clone size in some rows; elsewhere it reads once, few, many or a size class.

clone size	D gene	J gene	V gene	CDR3 protein	CDR3 DNA
many	TRBD2	TRBJ2-1	TRBV20-1	CSAIPSGVAYNEQFF	TGCAGTGCTATCCCTAGCGGGGTGGCCTACAATGAGCAGTTCTTC
NA	NA	TRBJ2-5	TRBV5-5	CASSRADSFILQETQYF	TGTGCCAGCAGCCGAGCCGACAGTTTTATTCTTCAAGAGACCCAGTACTTC
few	NA	TRBJ2-7	TRBV30	CAWTSSDEQYF	TGTGCCTGGACTAGTTCAGACGAGCAGTACTTC
NA	TRBD1	TRBJ1-3	TRBV9	CASSVLPGTGVNTIYF	TGTGCCAGCAGCGTCCTCCCCGGGACAGGGGTAAACACCATATATTTT
NA	TRBD2	TRBJ2-7	TRBV27	CASSPLQFGRASEQYF	TGTGCCAGCAGTCCGTTACAATTCGGGAGGGCCTCCGAGCAGTACTTC
NA	TRBD2	TRBJ2-5	TRBV13	CASSLYAREGQETQYF	TGTGCCAGCAGCTTATATGCGCGGGAGGGACAAGAGACCCAGTACTTC
NA	NA	TRBJ2-7	TRBV20-1	CSVGATGEQYF	TGCAGTGTCGGGGCCACGGGCGAGCAGTACTTC
NA	TRBD2	TRBJ2-3	TRBV6-2/TRBV6-3	CAIGGGSLTDTQYF	TGTGCCATCGGCGGGGGGAGTCTCACAGATACGCAGTATTTT
many	TRBD1	TRBJ2-5	TRBV29-1	CSVQDRGKTQYF	TGCAGCGTTCAAGACAGGGGTAAGACCCAGTACTTC
few	NA	TRBJ1-3	TRBV20-1	CSAVTWTDSGNTIYF	TGCAGTGCAGTGACATGGACAGACTCTGGAAACACCATATATTTT
NA	TRBD2	TRBJ2-4	TRBV2	CASTSAGQNIQYF	TGTGCCAGCACTTCAGCGGGACAAAACATTCAGTACTTC
NA	TRBD2	TRBJ2-3	TRBV4-2	CASSQASGDLIGTDTQYF	TGTGCCAGCAGCCAGGCTAGCGGGGACTTGATTGGTACAGATACGCAGTATTTT
NA	TRBD2	TRBJ2-1	TRBV11-2	CASSPRTSGGGREQFF	TGTGCCAGCAGCCCCCGGACTAGCGGGGGGGGGCGCGAGCAGTTCTTC
many	NA	TRBJ2-5	TRBV3-1	CASSQEDSRRAETQYF	TGTGCCAGCAGCCAAGAAGACAGTCGGAGGGCAGAGACCCAGTACTTC
few	NA	TRBJ2-5	TRBV5-6	CASSPRLEQETQYF	TGTGCCAGCAGCCCACGTCTAGAGCAAGAGACCCAGTACTTC
many	NA	TRBJ2-2	TRBV15	CATSLNTGELFF	TGTGCCACCAGCCTAAACACCGGGGAGCTGTTTTTT
few	TRBD2	TRBJ2-1	TRBV5-6	CASSLVGLAGGGEQFF	TGTGCCAGCAGCTTGGTCGGGCTAGCGGGGGGAGGGGAGCAGTTCTTC
NA	TRBD1	TRBJ2-5	TRBV14	CASSLRTGHQETQYF	TGTGCCAGCAGCCTGAGGACAGGACATCAAGAGACCCAGTACTTC
many	NA	TRBJ1-6	TRBV20-1	CSASVAGVNNSPLHF	TGCAGTGCTAGCGTGGCAGGAGTAAATAATTCACCCCTCCACTTT
few	TRBD1	TRBJ1-6	TRBV20-1	CSAKQGMANSPLHF	TGCAGTGCTAAACAGGGGATGGCTAATTCACCCCTCCACTTT
few	TRBD1	TRBJ2-5	TRBV25-1	CASSAKHYRGGQETQYF	TGTGCCAGCAGTGCCAAGCATTACAGGGGTGGGCAAGAGACCCAGTACTTC
few	TRBD2	TRBJ2-2	TRBV10-3	CAISNGGVAGATNTGELFF	TGTGCCATCAGTAACGGGGGGGTAGCGGGAGCTACGAACACCGGGGAGCTGTTTTTT
NA	TRBD1	TRBJ2-6	TRBV11-1	CASSSGQGRGSTGANVLTF	TGTGCCAGCAGCTCCGGACAGGGGCGGGGGTCTACTGGGGCCAACGTCCTGACTTTC
many	NA	TRBJ2-1	TRBV9	CASSDGRAPGGEQFF	TGTGCCAGCAGCGACGGGAGGGCGCCAGGGGGGGAGCAGTTCTTC
NA	TRBD2	TRBJ2-3	TRBV12-3/TRBV12-4	CASSPGLAGGVGYF	TGTGCCAGCAGTCCCGGACTAGCGGGAGGGGTTGGGTATTTT
few	TRBD1	TRBJ1-5	TRBV20-1	CSARSTGGNRQPQHF	TGCAGTGCGAGATCAACAGGGGGAAATCGACAGCCCCAGCATTTT
many	NA	TRBJ2-5	TRBV5-1	CASSQSTGYEETQYF	TGCGCCAGCAGCCAGTCGACAGGTTACGAAGAGACCCAGTACTTC
few	NA	TRBJ1-4	TRBV7-2	CASSGRGDPNEKLFF	TGTGCCAGCAGCGGCCGGGGGGATCCAAATGAAAAACTGTTTTTT
NA	NA	TRBJ2-7	TRBV7-2	CASSLSGGGATYEQYF	TGTGCCAGCAGCTTATCTGGCGGCGGGGCTACCTACGAGCAGTACTTC
many	NA	TRBJ1-6	TRBV7-2	CASSVQHSPLHF	TGTGCCAGCAGCGTACAGCATTCACCCCTCCACTTT
many	TRBD2	TRBJ2-3	TRBV20-1	CSANRRSGREDTQYF	TGCAGTGCCAACAGACGTAGCGGGAGAGAAGATACGCAGTATTTT
NA	TRBD2	TRBJ2-1	TRBV6-2/TRBV6-3	CASRGAGGLNEQFF	TGTGCCAGCAGGGGGGCGGGGGGACTCAATGAGCAGTTCTTC
many	TRBD1	TRBJ2-7	TRBV20-1	CSAPGQVPYEQYF	TGCAGTGCTCCGGGACAGGTCCCCTACGAGCAGTACTTC
many	NA	TRBJ2-2	TRBV10-3	CAISDDGAGELFF	TGTGCCATCAGTGATGATGGGGCCGGGGAGCTGTTTTTT
NA	TRBD1	TRBJ2-7	TRBV7-9	CASSITRDRVRNEQYF	TGTGCCAGCAGCATAACCCGGGACAGGGTTCGCAACGAGCAGTACTTC
NA	NA	TRBJ2-1	TRBV27	CASSLPGMAYNEQFF	TGTGCCAGCAGTTTGCCGGGAATGGCCTACAATGAGCAGTTCTTC
many	TRBD2	TRBJ2-5	TRBV9	CASSVVASGGPDQETQYF	TGTGCCAGCAGCGTAGTGGCTAGCGGGGGCCCTGACCAAGAGACCCAGTACTTC
NA	NA	TRBJ2-7	TRBV29-1	CSVGKRGSIYEQYF	TGCAGCGTTGGGAAAAGGGGGTCCATCTACGAGCAGTACTTC
few	NA	TRBJ2-2	TRBV15	CATSRDTTRSGELFF	TGTGCCACCAGCAGAGATACGACTCGGAGCGGGGAGCTGTTTTTT
few	NA	TRBJ1-1	TRBV7-6	CASSPDPGDNTEAFF	TGTGCCAGCAGCCCGGACCCGGGGGATAACACTGAAGCTTTCTTT
NA	NA	TRBJ1-1	TRBV2	CASSESAGQDTEAFF	TGTGCCAGCAGTGAAAGTGCGGGCCAGGACACTGAAGCTTTCTTT
few	NA	TRBJ2-5	TRBV6-1	CASTPAGKETQYF	TGTGCCAGCACCCCCGCGGGGAAAGAGACCCAGTACTTC
NA	NA	TRBJ2-1	TRBV20-1	CSALDYSRGNEQFF	TGCAGTGCTCTGGACTACAGTAGGGGAAATGAGCAGTTCTTC
many	NA	TRBJ2-1	TRBV5-1	CASSLLPAGDEQFF	TGCGCCAGCAGCTTGTTACCTGCAGGAGATGAGCAGTTCTTC
NA	NA	TRBJ1-1	TRBV29-1	CSVVGQMNTEAFF	TGCAGCGTTGTTGGACAGATGAACACTGAAGCTTTCTTT
NA	TRBD2	TRBJ2-3	TRBV29-1	CSVESSGRPSTDTQYF	TGCAGCGTTGAAAGTAGCGGGAGGCCCAGCACAGATACGCAGTATTTT
few	NA	TRBJ1-5	TRBV7-8	CASSLAFQGGQPQHF	TGTGCCAGCAGCTTAGCTTTCCAGGGCGGTCAGCCCCAGCATTTT
few	NA	TRBJ2-7	TRBV21-1	CASSKAEAGPVHEQYF	TGTGCCAGCAGCAAAGCGGAAGCGGGCCCGGTCCACGAGCAGTACTTC
NA	TRBD1	TRBJ2-5	TRBV5-1	CASSEGQAQETQYF	TGCGCCAGCAGCGAGGGACAGGCACAAGAGACCCAGTACTTC
NA	NA	TRBJ1-2	TRBV5-6	CASSLDRVVYGYTF	TGTGCCAGCAGCTTGGACAGGGTGGTCTATGGCTACACCTTC
NA	NA	TRBJ2-3	TRBV5-6	CASSHRSGLDTQYF	TGTGCCAGCAGCCACCGGAGCGGTCTAGATACGCAGTATTTT
many	NA	TRBJ1-1	TRBV18	CASSSRDPRTEAFF	TGTGCCAGCTCATCACGGGATCCTCGGACTGAAGCTTTCTTT
few	NA	TRBJ1-5	TRBV5-6	CASSRATRQPQHF	TGTGCCAGCAGCCGTGCGACCCGGCAGCCCCAGCATTTT
NA	NA	TRBJ2-1	TRBV20-1	CSARGLVGLPSNEQFF	TGCAGTGCTAGAGGATTAGTAGGCCTACCTTCCAATGAGCAGTTCTTC
NA	NA	TRBJ2-1	TRBV20-1	CSAQSGGDYNEQFF	TGCAGTGCCCAATCAGGCGGGGATTACAATGAGCAGTTCTTC
NA	TRBD1	TRBJ1-2	TRBV20-1	CSAREGAHTYGYTF	TGCAGTGCTAGGGAGGGGGCGCATACCTATGGCTACACCTTC
many	TRBD1	TRBJ2-7	TRBV14	CASSRYRGQVGEQYF	TGTGCCAGCAGCCGGTACAGGGGGCAGGTGGGCGAGCAGTACTTC
NA	TRBD2	TRBJ2-5	TRBV7-2	CASTPAISGGQETQYF	TGTGCCAGCACCCCGGCGATTAGCGGGGGCCAAGAGACCCAGTACTTC
NA	NA	TRBJ1-2	TRBV27	CATGPSASGTRGYYGYTF	TGTGCCACCGGGCCATCGGCCTCCGGGACAAGGGGTTACTATGGCTACACCTTC